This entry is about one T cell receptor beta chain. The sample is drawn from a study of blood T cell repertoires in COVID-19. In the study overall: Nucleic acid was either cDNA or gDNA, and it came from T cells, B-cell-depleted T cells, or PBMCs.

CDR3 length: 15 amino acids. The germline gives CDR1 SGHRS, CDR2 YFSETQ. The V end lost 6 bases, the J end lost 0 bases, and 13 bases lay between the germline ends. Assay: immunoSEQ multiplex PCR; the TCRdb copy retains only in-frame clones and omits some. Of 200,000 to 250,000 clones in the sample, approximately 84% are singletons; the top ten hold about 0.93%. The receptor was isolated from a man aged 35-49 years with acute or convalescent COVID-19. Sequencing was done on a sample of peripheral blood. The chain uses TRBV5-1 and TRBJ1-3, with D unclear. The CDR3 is CASTREGLSGNTIYF. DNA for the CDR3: TGCGCCAGCACCCGGGAGGGCCTCTCTGGAAACACCATATATTTT.